These T cell receptor beta chains were read from a single sample in a study of PD-1 blockade in classical Hodgkin lymphoma. Method: immunoSEQ multiplex PCR; TCRdb's copy keeps in-frame clones and lacks some. The data show around 28,000 clones, roughly three quarters seen once. The sample here was peripheral blood mononuclear cells (PBMCs), taken before the second cycle of nivolumab. Every receptor here comes from a human donor with classical Hodgkin lymphoma. The CDR3 runs from the conserved cysteine through the conserved F or W.

j_call,v_call,cdr3_length,cdr3_aa
TRBJ1-2,TRBV7-2,12,CASSFAGNGYTF
TRBJ2-3,TRBV19,14,CASSHPGRTDTQYF
TRBJ1-1,TRBV28,16,CASSFPQGATNTEAFF
TRBJ2-3,TRBV7-9,14,CASRWRGTTDTQYF
TRBJ1-1,TRBV6-6,14,CASSPLGMNTEAFF
TRBJ2-3,TRBV5-1,16,CASSLGGTGLPDTQYF
TRBJ2-2,TRBV6-6,14,CASALTGNTGELFF
TRBJ2-7,TRBV2,15,CASSESLAEDYEQYF
TRBJ2-1,TRBV7-2,16,CASSLAGTSIHNEQFF
TRBJ2-1,TRBV5-8,17,CASIIGAVLSSYNEQFF
TRBJ2-5,TRBV7-9,15,CASSLGGRLQETQYF
TRBJ2-3,TRBV5-1,13,CASSIAGTDTQYF
TRBJ2-5,TRBV5-1,16,CASSLEPPGMEETQYF
TRBJ1-2,TRBV19,15,CASSILGGLNYGYTF
TRBJ1-1,TRBV5-1,14,CASSEPGQNTEAFF
TRBJ2-3,TRBV18,16,CASSPRAGSGTDTQYF
TRBJ2-1,TRBV6-6,15,CASSTLRGSYNEQFF
TRBJ2-3,TRBV7-6,16,CASRLGTSGSTDTQYF
TRBJ2-5,TRBV6-5,13,CASSLTAQATQYF
TRBJ2-7,TRBV27,18,CASSLPPPTSGRSSEQYF
TRBJ1-3,TRBV6-1,15,CASNRSPGSGNTIYF
TRBJ2-7,TRBV28,14,CASRIAGGPLEQYF
TRBJ1-5,TRBV7-2,15,CASSLAGVSNQPQHF
TRBJ2-7,TRBV18,13,CASSEPGAGEQYF
TRBJ1-2,TRBV6-1,14,CASSESQGAGGYTF
TRBJ1-1,TRBV5-4,13,CASSREMNTEAFF
TRBJ2-1,TRBV6-1,12,CASIRGGNEQFF
TRBJ1-5,TRBV4-3,15,CASSRTRDSNQPQHF
TRBJ1-5,TRBV4-1,14,CASSQSQGNQPQHF
TRBJ1-4,TRBV28,12,CASSPSYEKLFF
TRBJ1-2,TRBV2,13,CASSTQRSGGYTF
TRBJ2-3,TRBV29-1,14,CSIAGTPVPDTQYF
TRBJ2-3,TRBV9,15,CASSKGQGVSDTQYF
TRBJ1-2,TRBV9,15,CASSAPGTADYGYTF
TRBJ1-2,TRBV30,13,CAWTHPRLNGYTF
TRBJ2-3,TRBV6-1,15,CASNHGTGSTDTQYF
TRBJ2-2,TRBV5-1,17,CASSLRPGLAETGELFF
TRBJ2-7,TRBV6-1,14,CASSVERDSYEQYF
TRBJ2-5,TRBV27,13,CASFYRTAETQYF
TRBJ1-2,TRBV7-2,14,CASSYRQGRGGYTF
TRBJ2-7,TRBV6-1,15,CASSITGTGSYEQYF